This T cell receptor beta chain was obtained from a study of cytomegalovirus exposure and HLA in healthy donors. Study overall: Among the 398 genotyped donors, 70% to 90% were placed in the Caucasian-associated ancestry cluster. Study-wide points: Among the CMV-associated chains, a few were confirmed in vitro as specific for CMV antigens. Researchers catalogued 164 TCR beta chains as cytomegalovirus-associated. One variant, a missense change in DCLRE1C, was linked in a later analysis to TCR beta V- and J-gene trimming.

This PCR relied on a set of 60 Vbeta primers and 13 Jbeta primers. Using immunoSEQ multiplex PCR, the repertoire was profiled, and TCRdb retains in-frame clones only, with some absent. The table lists approximately 200,000 clones, over 65% of them singletons, with around 16% in the top ten. Germline V gene sequence: CDR1 MDHEN, CDR2 SYDVKM. The length of the CDR3 is 16 residues. V was pared by 6 bases and J by 4 bases, with 15 bases of the junction left unmatched. In regard to this clone: Its antigen remains unknown.

The specimen was PBMCs. The J gene is TRBJ2-7, the V gene TRBV28; TRBD1 agrees at 7 bases. The clonotype was recovered from a man aged 35 to 55 in good health and CMV-seronegative. The CDR3 DNA is TGTGCCAGCAGGCCGATAGGGGCAGGGGGTGGGTACGAGCAGTACTTC. Protein: CASRPIGAGGGYEQYF.